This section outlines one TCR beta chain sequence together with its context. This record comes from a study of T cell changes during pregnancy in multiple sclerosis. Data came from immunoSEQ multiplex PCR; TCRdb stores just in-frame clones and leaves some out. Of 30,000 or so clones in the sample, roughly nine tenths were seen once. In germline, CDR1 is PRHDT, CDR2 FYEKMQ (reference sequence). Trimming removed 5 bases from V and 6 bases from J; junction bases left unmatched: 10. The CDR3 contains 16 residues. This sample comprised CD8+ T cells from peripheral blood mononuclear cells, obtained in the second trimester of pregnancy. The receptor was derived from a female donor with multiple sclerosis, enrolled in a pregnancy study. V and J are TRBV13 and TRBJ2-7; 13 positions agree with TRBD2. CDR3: CASSRSGTSGIAEQYF. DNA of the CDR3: TGTGCCAGCAGCCGTTCCGGGACTAGCGGGATTGCCGAGCAGTACTTC.